One and the same sample provided the 2 T cell receptor beta chains below, sequenced in a study of cytomegalovirus exposure and HLA in healthy donors. Profiled with immunoSEQ multiplex PCR; TCRdb holds only in-frame clones, not every one. Among roughly 70,000 clones, around 94% were seen once, and the ten largest hold approximately 1.5%. Sequencing was performed on PBMCs. These receptors were collected from a man younger than 30 in good health and CMV-seropositive.

The V and J genes are TRBV7-9 and TRBJ2-1; TRBD2 is a possible D gene (5 bases). With 5 bases removed from V and 1 base from J, the gap between germline ends came to 12 bases. This CDR3 is built from 15 residues. The germline gives CDR1 SEHNR, CDR2 FQNEAQ (reference sequence). This CDR3 reads CASSRSGPSYNEQFF. In nucleotides, the CDR3 is TGTGCCAGCAGCCGCAGCGGACCATCCTACAATGAGCAGTTCTTC.

V usage is TRBV30 and J usage is TRBJ2-1; 7 bases line up with TRBD2. Germline values: CDR1 GTSNPN, CDR2 SVGIG (reference sequence). J lost 3 bases, V lost 4 bases, and 6 bases had no gene match. This CDR3 region has 14 residues. The CDR3 loop is CAWNLAVIYNEQFF. As DNA, the CDR3 is TGTGCCTGGAATCTAGCGGTGATCTACAATGAGCAGTTCTTC.